These 5 T cell receptor beta chains came from one sample sequenced in a study of blood T cell repertoires in COVID-19. Generated by immunoSEQ multiplex PCR, the TCRdb table keeps only in-frame clones and is missing some. The sample records around 200,000 clones, around 80% being singletons. Material: peripheral blood. These receptors were collected from a human donor in a cohort sampled during active COVID-19.

This chain joins TRBV3-1 (or the pseudogene TRBV3-2) and TRBJ2-7; 8 nucleotides line up with TRBD2. Germline loops: CDR1 LGHDT, CDR2 YNNKEL (reference sequence). This CDR3 comprises 13 residues. Losses at the gene ends were 8 bases for V and 3 bases for J; bases not matched to a gene: 6. The CDR3 protein is CASSRTSLYEQYF. The DNA for the CDR3 is TGTGCCAGCTCGAGGACTAGCCTCTACGAGCAGTACTTC.

This clone was seen once. This chain uses TRBV4-2 with TRBJ1-6, with 7 bases aligning to TRBD1. The CDR3 is made up of 18 amino acids. From germline, CDR1 is LGHNA and CDR2 YNFKEQ. The ends lost 0 bases at V and 3 bases at J; junction bases unmatched: 8. DNA of the CDR3: TGTGCCAGCAGCCAAGATCGAGCACCAGGGGGCTATAATTCACCCCTCCACTTT. It encodes CASSQDRAPGGYNSPLHF.

This clone has just a few counts. The chain combines TRBV5-4 with TRBJ2-7, with 7 bases fitting TRBD2. Trimming took 3 bases from V and 0 from J; bases not matched to a gene: 9. Germline CDR1 is SGHNT and CDR2 is YYREEE (reference sequence). This CDR3 has 16 residues. CDR3: CASSWGSGTGSYEQYF. CDR3 sequence (DNA): TGTGCCAGCAGCTGGGGAAGCGGGACTGGCTCCTACGAGCAGTACTTC.

This chain joins TRBV3-1 (or the pseudogene TRBV3-2) and TRBJ2-7; 11 bases align to TRBD2. The CDR3 has 17 amino acids. The V segment lost 0 bases and the J segment 2 bases; nucleotides outside the gene matches: 6. Germline V gives CDR1 LGHDT, CDR2 YNNKEL (reference sequence). DNA for the CDR3: TGTGCCAGCAGCCAAGAGGGACTAGCGGACCCCCCCTACGAGCAGTACTTC. Protein sequence: CASSQEGLADPPYEQYF.

The chain joins TRBV6-6 to TRBJ1-5; maybe TRBD1 (5 bases). Germline lookup yields CDR1 MNHNY and CDR2 SVGAGI (reference sequence). Trimming removed 4 bases from V and 0 bases from J, with 13 bases in between. The CDR3 has 16 residues. The CDR3 DNA sequence: TGTGCCAGCAGTTTAGCCACGGGACTTAGCAATCAGCCCCAGCATTTT. It specifies CASSLATGLSNQPQHF.